Shown below are 3 T cell receptor beta chains from a single sample sequenced in a study of T cells in Graves' hyperthyroidism and ophthalmopathy (dated by TCRdb to between 2018 and 2021). The library came from multiplex PCR. The reads were generated on an Illumina HiSeq 2000. Amplification of TCR beta CDR3 regions was carried out from RNA transcripts. The first round of RT-PCR for the TCR CDR3 was performed with the HTBI primer set and the Qiagen OneStep RT-PCR kit. TCRdb redid the processing of the public reads, applying fastp at Q25 and MiXCR, and retained in-frame beta chains. Entries are consolidated by CDR3 protein sequence, retaining the most common genes and DNA. For this sample the table gives about 840,000 distinct CDR3 sequences, of which 35% to 45% were detected only once. In total, the top ten clones hold approximately 8.7% of the sample. The material sequenced was blood. The receptors stem from a man aged 18 to 29 with Graves' hyperthyroidism.

The sample holds many counts of this clonotype. The chain recombines TRBV20-1 with TRBJ1-5, with 7 positions matching TRBD1. Germline values: CDR1 DFQATT, CDR2 SNEGSKA (reference sequence). The CDR3 spans 15 residues. V shed 3 bases, J shed 1 base, and the junction held 6 bases outside the gene matches. Here the CDR3 reads CSARSTGPSNQPQHF. For the CDR3, the DNA is TGCAGTGCTAGGTCGACAGGGCCCAGCAATCAGCCCCAGCATTTT.

V is TRBV20-1 and J is TRBJ1-1; D is unclear. The V end lost 1 base, the J end lost 2 bases, and 14 bases lay between the germline ends. Germline assignment: CDR1 DFQATT and CDR2 SNEGSKA (reference sequence). The CDR3 covers 15 residues. CDR3 loop: CSARAWADINTEAFF. In nucleotides, the CDR3 is TGCAGTGCTAGAGCCTGGGCCGATATTAACACTGAAGCTTTCTTT.

The chain is built from TRBV5-1 and TRBJ2-2; D not certain. This CDR3 is built from 16 residues. From germline, CDR1 is SGHRS and CDR2 YFSETQ. V shed 2 bases and J shed 0 bases, with 11 bases lying between them. The CDR3 sequence: CASSLTALANTGELFF. For the CDR3, the DNA is TGCGCCAGCAGCTTAACGGCACTCGCGAACACCGGGGAGCTGTTTTTT.